This T cell receptor (beta chain) derives from a study of neurological immune-mediated disorders. TCRdb used MiXCR to reprocess the 5' RACE reads, holding one entry per CDR3 protein. Among 45,000 to 60,000 distinct CDR3 sequences, about 2.5% were seen once, and the ten largest hold around 3%. Findings and limits, study-wide: The most TCR clonal expansion was seen in HTLV-1-associated myelopathy, and the least was seen in multiple sclerosis, which fell below healthy controls. There was no clinical or MRI feature that showed an association with the multiple sclerosis repertoire cluster. Among 34 multiple sclerosis patients, phylogenetic grouping put the repertoires of 18 into a single related-CDR3 cluster, a possible signature.

Per germline, CDR1 MNHEY and CDR2 SMNVEV (reference sequence). The CDR3 length is 13 residues. This clonotype was picked up a small number of times. The antigen is unknown. A much larger clone differs from this one at a single base, so this may be a read error. This chain joins TRBV27 and TRBJ2-7; D might be TRBD2 (6 bases). This sequence was found in a man in his fifties with multiple sclerosis. The sample comprised PBMCs. The CDR3 spells CANSLQGGHEQYF. The CDR3 region has the DNA TGTGCCAACAGTTTGCAGGGAGGCCACGAGCAGTACTTC.